This TCR beta chain was retrieved from a study of blood T cell repertoires in COVID-19. Study overall: From T cells, B-cell-depleted T cells, or PBMCs came the material, which was cDNA or gDNA.

Authors' methods: Estimated nucleated cell counts came from reference gene primer amplification. The assay was immunoSEQ multiplex PCR, and TCRdb's table has in-frame clones only and misses some. V and J calls and clone size are given by that table; D and trimming were obtained from the DNA. The sample carries 200,000 to 250,000 clones, 82% recorded once. V dropped 1 base and J dropped 3 bases, with 16 bases sitting between them. This CDR3 is 16 amino acids long. Germline V gene data show CDR1 as SGHTA and CDR2 as FQGNSA. The sequenced sample was peripheral blood. The receptor's source is a woman of 80 years or more with COVID-19, enrolled during active disease. The genes are TRBV7-2 and TRBJ2-7; D might be TRBD1 (6 bases). The CDR3 here is CASSLGNRVTGYEQYF. Here the CDR3 DNA reads TGTGCCAGCAGCTTAGGGAACAGGGTCACAGGCTACGAGCAGTACTTC.